The subject of this entry is one T cell receptor (beta chain). The target antigen is unknown. CDR3 size: 12 residues. Germline V gene data show CDR1 as MNHEY and CDR2 as SMNVEV (reference sequence). V lost 0 bases, J lost 9 bases, and 6 bases lay in between. The sample belongs to a study of response to subunit inactivated influenza vaccine. Study outcomes and limitations: The study's authors posited that every seasonal influenza vaccination enlists few new T cells.

TCRdb re-analysed the RT-PCR reads in MiXCR, keeping a single row per CDR3 protein. The sample has a few hundred thousand distinct CDR3 sequences, approximately 21% seen once. Sequencing was performed on PBMCs from blood, taken roughly 20 months after vaccination. The receptor was derived from a man aged 50 to 75 who received an inactivated influenza vaccine. The chain has TRBV27 and TRBJ1-5, with D perhaps TRBD1 (5 bases). CDR3 amino acids: CASSLSGGPQHF. The CDR3 DNA sequence: TGTGCCAGCAGTTTATCGGGGGGGCCCCAGCATTTT.